This T cell receptor beta chain originates from a study of cytotoxic CD8 clonotypes in ibrutinib-treated CLL. Turning to the study itself: Among the patients, around ten presented as relapsed/refractory and about 14 as treatment-naive; 17 to 18 showed unmutated IGHV. Approximately 25 partial and 2 complete responses; at median approximately 70 months, approximately 14 remitted, about twelve progressed.

The CDR3 runs to 12 residues. Trimming stripped 4 bases from V and 4 bases from J, with 9 bases between. Germline V gene data show CDR1 as SQVTM and CDR2 as ANQGSEA. Clones were sequenced by immunoSEQ multiplex PCR, and TCRdb holds only the in-frame ones, with some missing. The data contain about 300,000 clones, approximately 67% of them singletons. Concerning this clone: Its antigen is not known.

Notes on the study in general: The public clonotypes identified were infrequent and showed contraction or stability on treatment. Relative to age-matched healthy donors, clonality at baseline was higher, and it tracked circulating CD8+ T-cell counts.

This chain connects TRBV29-1 to TRBJ2-3, with D unclear. This sequence was found in a human donor with chronic lymphocytic leukemia. The source material was PBMCs, sampled after 36 months of ibrutinib treatment. This CDR3 reads CSVAPRPDTQYF. The CDR3 coding sequence is TGCAGCGTTGCCCCCCGCCCAGATACGCAGTATTTT.